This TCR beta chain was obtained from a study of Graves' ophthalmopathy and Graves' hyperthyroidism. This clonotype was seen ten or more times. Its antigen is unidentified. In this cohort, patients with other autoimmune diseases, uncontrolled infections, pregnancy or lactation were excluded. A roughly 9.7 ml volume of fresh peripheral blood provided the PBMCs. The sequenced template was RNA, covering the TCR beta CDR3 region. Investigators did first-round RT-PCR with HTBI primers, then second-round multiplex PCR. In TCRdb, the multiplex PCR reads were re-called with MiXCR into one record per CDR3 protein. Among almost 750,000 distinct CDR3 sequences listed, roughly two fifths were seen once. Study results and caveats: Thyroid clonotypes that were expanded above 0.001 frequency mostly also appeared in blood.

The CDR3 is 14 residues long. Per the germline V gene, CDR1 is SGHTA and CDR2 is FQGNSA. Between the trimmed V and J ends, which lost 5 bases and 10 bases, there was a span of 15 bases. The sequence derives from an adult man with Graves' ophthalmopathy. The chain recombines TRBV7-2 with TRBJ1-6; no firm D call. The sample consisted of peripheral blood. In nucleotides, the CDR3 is TGTGCCAGCAGCAACCGGGCCTCGCGGTCACCCCTCCACTTT. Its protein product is CASSNRASRSPLHF.